This T cell receptor (beta chain) is from a study of blood T cell repertoires in COVID-19. Study-wide context: Some COVID-19 samples were acute and others convalescent; all came from the United States, Italy and Spain. PBMCs, B-cell-depleted T cells, or T cells were the source of the cDNA or gDNA that made up the material.

CDR3 size: 13 residues. Per the germline V gene, CDR1 is KGHDR and CDR2 is SFDVKD. The V and J ends lost 1 base and 5 bases respectively, with 4 bases between them. Per the original data handling: Estimates of nucleated cell counts were drawn from the amplification of reference gene primers. Measured with immunoSEQ multiplex PCR; TCRdb has only the in-frame clones, and not every one. V and J calls plus clone size are reproduced from that table; the DNA served to infer D and trimming. This table has under 150,000 clones, about 80% appearing once. Sequenced sample: peripheral blood. This TCR was sampled from a woman aged 55-75 years with acute or convalescent COVID-19. This sequence joins TRBV24-1 and TRBJ1-4; D gene ambiguous. CDR3: CATSDFLNEKLFF. CDR3 DNA sequence: TGTGCCACCAGTGATTTCCTAAATGAAAAACTGTTTTTT.